This T cell receptor (beta chain) was sequenced in a study of coeliac disease. This clone has just a few counts. The antigen is unknown. Germline V gene data show CDR1 as SGHAT and CDR2 as FQNNGV. This CDR3 is built from 16 residues. With 0 bases clipped from V and 4 bases from J, the junction kept 5 bases outside the gene matches. Generated by immunoSEQ multiplex PCR, the TCRdb table keeps only in-frame clones and is missing some. The sample lists 5,400 or so clones, about 54% occurring once. Whole-study findings and limits: In active celiac disease, intraepithelial and lamina propria TRB and TRG repertoires were less clonal than controls.

The source is a woman aged 25 to 45 with active celiac disease. Specimen: intraepithelial lymphocytes from the gut. The rearrangement uses TRBV11-2 and TRBJ1-2; TRBD1 matches at 10 bases. CDR3 protein: CASSLDAGTGVYGYTF. As DNA, the CDR3 is TGTGCCAGCAGCTTAGACGCCGGGACAGGGGTCTATGGCTACACCTTC.